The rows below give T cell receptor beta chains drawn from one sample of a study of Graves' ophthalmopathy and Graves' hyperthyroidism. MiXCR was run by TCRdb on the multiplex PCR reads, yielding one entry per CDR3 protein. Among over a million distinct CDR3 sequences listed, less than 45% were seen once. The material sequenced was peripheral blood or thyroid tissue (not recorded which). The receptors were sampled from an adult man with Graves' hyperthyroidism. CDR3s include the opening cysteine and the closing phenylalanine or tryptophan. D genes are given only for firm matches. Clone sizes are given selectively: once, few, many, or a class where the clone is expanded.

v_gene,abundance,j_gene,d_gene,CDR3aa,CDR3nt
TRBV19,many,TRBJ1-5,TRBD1,CASSSKTGQGRRNQPQHF,TGTGCCAGTAGTTCAAAAACGGGACAGGGGCGAAGGAATCAGCCCCAGCATTTT
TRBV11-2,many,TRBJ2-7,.,CASSLRLAIYEQYF,TGTGCCAGCAGCTTAAGGCTAGCTATCTACGAGCAGTACTTC
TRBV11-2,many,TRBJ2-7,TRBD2,CASIEYRRGGYEQYF,TGTGCCAGCATCGAATACCGACGGGGGGGCTACGAGCAGTACTTC
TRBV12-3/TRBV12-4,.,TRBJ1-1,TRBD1,CASKPRDRVNTEAFF,TGTGCCAGCAAACCTAGGGACAGGGTGAACACTGAAGCTTTCTTT
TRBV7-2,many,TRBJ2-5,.,CASSSAGVLQETQYF,TGTGCCAGCAGCTCCGCAGGGGTCCTTCAAGAGACCCAGTACTTC
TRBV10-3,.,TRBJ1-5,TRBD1,CATSPGDSGGKVGNQPQHF,TGTGCCACCAGCCCGGGGGATTCAGGGGGAAAGGTCGGGAATCAGCCCCAGCATTTT
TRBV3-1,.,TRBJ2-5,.,CASSQDGGARETQYF,TGTGCCAGCAGCCAAGATGGAGGGGCGCGGGAGACCCAGTACTTC
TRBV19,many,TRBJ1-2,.,CASREAASNYGYTF,TGTGCCAGTAGGGAAGCCGCCAGTAACTATGGCTACACCTTC
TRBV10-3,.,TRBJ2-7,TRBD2,CAISFFGTSGTYEQYF,TGTGCCATCAGTTTCTTCGGGACTAGCGGGACCTACGAGCAGTACTTC
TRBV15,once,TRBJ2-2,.,CATSRDNF,TGTGCCACCAGCAGAGATAACTTT
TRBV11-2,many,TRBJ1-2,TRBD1,CASSLDTGVDYGYTF,TGTGCCAGCAGCTTAGATACAGGGGTTGACTATGGCTACACCTTC
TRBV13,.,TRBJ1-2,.,CASSWKGQGYYGYTF,TGTGCCAGCAGCTGGAAAGGGCAGGGTTATTATGGCTACACCTTC
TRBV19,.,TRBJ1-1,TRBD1,CASQITGTGVMNTEAFF,TGTGCCAGCCAAATCACAGGGACAGGGGTCATGAACACTGAAGCTTTCTTT
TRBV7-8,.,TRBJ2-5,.,CASGSDRAKETQYF,TGTGCCAGCGGGTCGGACAGAGCTAAAGAGACCCAGTACTTC
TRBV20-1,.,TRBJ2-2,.,CSARECVSRHTGELFF,TGCAGTGCTAGAGAGTGCGTAAGTCGACACACCGGGGAGCTGTTTTTT
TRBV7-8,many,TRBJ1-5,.,CASSLASDLGPGNQPQHF,TGTGCCAGCAGCTTAGCTTCCGACCTCGGGCCTGGCAATCAGCCCCAGCATTTT
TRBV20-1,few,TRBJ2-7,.,CSARAAIADRSSYEQYF,TGCAGTGCTAGAGCCGCGATAGCGGACCGGAGCTCCTACGAGCAGTACTTC
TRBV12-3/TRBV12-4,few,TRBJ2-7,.,CASSYVGGAYEQYF,TGTGCCAGCAGTTACGTAGGGGGGGCCTACGAGCAGTACTTC
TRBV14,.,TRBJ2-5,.,CASSQGRTATQETQYF,TGTGCCAGCAGCCAAGGTCGGACGGCCACTCAAGAGACCCAGTACTTC
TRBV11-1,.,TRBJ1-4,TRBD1,CASSQHRGMNEKLFF,TGTGCCAGCAGCCAACACAGGGGGATGAATGAAAAACTGTTTTTT
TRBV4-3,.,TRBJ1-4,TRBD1,CASSPLSTGTGGVDEKLFF,TGCGCCAGCAGCCCACTGTCGACCGGGACAGGGGGCGTTGATGAAAAACTGTTTTTT
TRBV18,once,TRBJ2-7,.,CATRTNQNHEQYF,TGTGCCACGCGAACCAACCAAAACCACGAGCAGTACTTC
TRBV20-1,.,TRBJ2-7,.,CSASIYEQYF,TGCAGTGCTAGTATATACGAGCAGTACTTC
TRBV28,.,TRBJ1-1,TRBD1,CASSLGQGIYTEAFF,TGTGCCAGCAGTTTAGGACAGGGGATTTATACTGAAGCTTTCTTT
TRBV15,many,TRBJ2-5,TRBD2,CATSRELRAGGGETQYF,TGTGCCACCAGCAGAGAGCTCCGAGCGGGGGGAGGAGAGACCCAGTACTTC
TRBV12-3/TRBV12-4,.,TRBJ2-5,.,CASKRAGTQYF,TGTGCCAGCAAGCGGGCAGGGACCCAGTACTTC
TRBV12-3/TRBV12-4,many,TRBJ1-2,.,CASSALPNYGYTF,TGTGCCAGCAGTGCTTTACCTAACTATGGCTACACCTTC
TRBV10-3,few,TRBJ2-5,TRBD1,CASSYGGQAGQEETQYF,TGTGCCAGCAGTTACGGGGGACAGGCTGGACAGGAAGAGACCCAGTACTTC
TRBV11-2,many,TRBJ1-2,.,CASSQWDRDGYTF,TGTGCCAGCAGCCAGTGGGACCGGGATGGCTACACCTTC
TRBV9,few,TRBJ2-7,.,CASSPPRKYEQYF,TGTGCCAGCTCACCCCCCCGCAAATACGAGCAGTACTTC
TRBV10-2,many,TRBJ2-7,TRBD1,CASSEPGTGTHEQYF,TGCGCCAGCAGTGAACCCGGGACAGGGACTCACGAGCAGTACTTC
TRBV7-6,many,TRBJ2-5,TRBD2,CASSLTSGTGETQYF,TGTGCCAGCAGCTTAACTAGCGGGACCGGGGAGACCCAGTACTTC
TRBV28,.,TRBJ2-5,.,CASSPQGGSGETQYF,TGTGCCAGCAGTCCGCAGGGTGGGAGTGGAGAGACCCAGTACTTC
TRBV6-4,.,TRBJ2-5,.,CASSPRGGGEETQYF,TGTGCCAGCAGCCCCCGAGGGGGGGGAGAAGAGACCCAGTACTTC
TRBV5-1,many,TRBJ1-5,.,CASSLDTGGNQPQHF,TGCGCCAGCAGCTTGGATACGGGGGGGAATCAGCCCCAGCATTTT
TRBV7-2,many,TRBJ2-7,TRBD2,CASSLALLAGDFYEQYF,TGTGCCAGCAGCTTAGCGCTATTAGCGGGCGACTTCTACGAGCAGTACTTC
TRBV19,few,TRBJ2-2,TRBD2,CASSITGLAGRTGELFF,TGTGCCAGTAGTATCACGGGACTAGCGGGAAGGACCGGGGAGCTGTTTTTT
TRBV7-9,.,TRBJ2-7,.,CASSQEAKSSYEQYF,TGTGCCAGCAGCCAAGAAGCGAAGAGCTCCTACGAGCAGTACTTC
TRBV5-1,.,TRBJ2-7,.,CASSHPTGDYEQYF,TGCGCCAGCAGCCATCCGACAGGAGACTACGAGCAGTACTTC
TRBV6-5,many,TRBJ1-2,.,CASSTDSTMYGYTF,TGTGCCAGCAGCACTGACAGTACAATGTATGGCTACACCTTC
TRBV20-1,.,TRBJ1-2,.,CSATQQFYGYTF,TGCAGTGCGACCCAGCAGTTCTATGGCTACACCTTC
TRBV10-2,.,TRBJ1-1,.,CASSESRAGMNTEAFF,TGCGCCAGCAGTGAGTCGAGGGCGGGAATGAACACTGAAGCTTTCTTT
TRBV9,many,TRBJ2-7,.,CASSDPRHGEWHEQYF,TGTGCCAGCAGCGACCCACGTCACGGGGAATGGCACGAGCAGTACTTC
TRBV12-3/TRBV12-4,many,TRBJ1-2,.,CASSLVRGDYGYTF,TGTGCCAGCAGTTTAGTTCGGGGTGACTATGGCTACACCTTC
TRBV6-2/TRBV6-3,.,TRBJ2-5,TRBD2,CASSYPTSGREETQYF,TGTGCCAGCAGTTACCCGACTAGCGGGAGGGAAGAGACCCAGTACTTC
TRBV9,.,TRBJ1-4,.,CASSKRDEKLFF,TGTGCCAGCAGCAAGAGGGATGAAAAACTGTTTTTT